This T cell receptor (beta chain) comes out of a study of blood T cell repertoires in COVID-19 (dated by TCRdb to 2020 to 2021). Describing the broader study: The collaborator samples originated in the United States, Italy and Spain and spanned the acute and convalescent phases of COVID-19. The prospective study material was composed of cDNA or gDNA derived from T cells, B-cell-depleted T cells, or PBMCs. The dataset comprised deeply sampled blood TCRbeta repertoires from subjects exposed to, actively infected with, or recovered from COVID-19. A freely available public database, intended as a resource for researchers studying the immune response to SARS-CoV-2, is where the repertoires were released. The samples were drawn from the first 160 participants of the ongoing ImmuneRACE study and from over 950 subjects provided by 6 global collaborators. Nearly every sample came with metadata listing a de-identified subject ID, COVID-19 status, age in years and sex. Where HLA class I and class II types were available, the types were taken from metadata supplied by the sample provider, not from assay-based typing.

V sheds 4 bases and J sheds 4 bases, leaving 16 bases between their ends. The CDR3 has 15 amino acids, counting the end cysteine and phenylalanine. The read is trimmed to its CDR3 DNA, 45 bases read in frame from base 1. The germline V gene (reference sequence) gives CDR1 as SGHNT and CDR2 as YYREEE. A note on this clone: Its specific antigen is unknown. No much larger clone exists at a distance of one base, and base qualities are not known.

What the authors observed across the whole study: The amount of clinical and demographic metadata varied by source and participant and was provided uncurated.

Whole blood was collected in K2EDTA tubes by collaborating institutions according to the institutions' own protocols. Collaborator samples were shipped for TCRbeta analysis as frozen whole blood, isolated PBMCs, or DNA extracted from either sample type. TCRbeta CDR3 regions were amplified from genomic DNA using the immunoSEQ Assay, a bias-controlled multiplex PCR. Under the source paper's analysis protocol: The number of nucleated cells in each sample was estimated from the amplification of reference gene primers within the assay. To quantify the absolute abundance of each unique TCRbeta CDR3 rearrangement, sequence reads were collapsed and filtered. Productive Simpson clonality was computed per sample as the square root of Simpson's diversity index over productive rearrangements. What TCRdb holds here is the immuneACCESS table cut down to in-frame rearrangements. Part of the clones is not present; checked against another copy, under half of the missing clones reflect an unresolved V gene, and the others are unexplained. V and J calls and clone size are copied from that table; D and trimming were computed from the DNA. The sample table contains a few hundred thousand clones; only one count was recorded for approximately 85% of them. The top ten hold 9.4% of the sample.

The sample consisted of peripheral blood. The rearrangement combines TRBV5-4 with TRBJ2-3; TRBD2 might be the D gene, on 5 matching bases. The origin of this receptor is a man between 18 and 35 years old with active or convalescent COVID-19. The sequence in DNA is TGTGCCAGCAGCCCCCCGGGGTCCCAGGCAGATACGCAGTATTTT. Its protein is CASSPPGSQADTQYF.